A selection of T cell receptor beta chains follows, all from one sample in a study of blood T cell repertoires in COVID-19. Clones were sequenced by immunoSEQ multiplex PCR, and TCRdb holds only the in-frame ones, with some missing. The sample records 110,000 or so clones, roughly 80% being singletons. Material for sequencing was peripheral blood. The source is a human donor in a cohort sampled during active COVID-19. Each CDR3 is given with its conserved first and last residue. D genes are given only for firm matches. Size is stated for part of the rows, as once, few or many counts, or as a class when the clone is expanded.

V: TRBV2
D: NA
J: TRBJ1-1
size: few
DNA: TGTGCCAGCAGGCTCGGTCTTAACACTGAAGCTTTCTTT
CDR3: CASRLGLNTEAFF

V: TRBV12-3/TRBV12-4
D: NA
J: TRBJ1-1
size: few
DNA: TGTGCCAGCAGTCAGAGCGCTGAAGCTTTCTTT
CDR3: CASSQSAEAFF

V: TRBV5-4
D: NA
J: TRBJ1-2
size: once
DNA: TGTGCCAGCAGCTTGGACCCCGAGGACTATGGCTACACCTTC
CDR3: CASSLDPEDYGYTF

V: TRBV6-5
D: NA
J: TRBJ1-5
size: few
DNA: TGTGCCAGCCGGAGCAGATACAATCAGCCCCAGCATTTT
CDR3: CASRSRYNQPQHF

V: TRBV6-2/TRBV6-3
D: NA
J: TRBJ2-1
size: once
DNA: TGTGCCAGCAGTTTCCTCCGACAGGCTATAACCTACAATGAGCAGTTCTTC
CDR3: CASSFLRQAITYNEQFF

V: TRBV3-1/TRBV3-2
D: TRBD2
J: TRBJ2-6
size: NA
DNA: TGTGCCAGCAGCCAAGTCTCGGGTAGCGGGGGGCCTCTCGGGGCCAACGTCCTGACTTTC
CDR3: CASSQVSGSGGPLGANVLTF

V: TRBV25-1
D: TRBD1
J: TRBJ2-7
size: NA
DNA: TGTGCCAGCAGTGAATGGACAGGACCCTACGAGCAGTACTTC
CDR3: CASSEWTGPYEQYF

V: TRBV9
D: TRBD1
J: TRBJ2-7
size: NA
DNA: TGTGCCAGCAGCGGACTCCCGGGACAGGGGTTCTACGAGCAGTACTTC
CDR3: CASSGLPGQGFYEQYF

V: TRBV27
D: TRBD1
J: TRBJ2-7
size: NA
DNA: TGTGCCAGCAAGGTTGCAGGGACAGGGCCCTACGAGCAGTACTTC
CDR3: CASKVAGTGPYEQYF

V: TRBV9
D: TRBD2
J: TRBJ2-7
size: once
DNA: TGTGCCAGCAGCGTAGGGAGTAGCGGGGATTACGAGCAGTACTTC
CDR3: CASSVGSSGDYEQYF

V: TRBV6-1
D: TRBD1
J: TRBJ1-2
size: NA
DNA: TGTGCCAGCAGTGAAGGGCCGGACAGGCAATATGGCTACACCTTC
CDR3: CASSEGPDRQYGYTF

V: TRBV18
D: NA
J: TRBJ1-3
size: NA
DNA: TGTGCCAGCTCACCCCCCCATTTGGGCTCCGGAAACACCATATATTTT
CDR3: CASSPPHLGSGNTIYF

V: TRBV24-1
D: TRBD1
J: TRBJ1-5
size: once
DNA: TGTGCCACCAGTGATTCGCACAGGGGAGAATCAGCCCAGCATTTT
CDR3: CATSDSHRGESAQHF

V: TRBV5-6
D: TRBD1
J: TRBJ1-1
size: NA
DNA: TGTGCCAGCAGCTCCACAGGGGACACTGAAGCTTTCTTT
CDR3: CASSSTGDTEAFF

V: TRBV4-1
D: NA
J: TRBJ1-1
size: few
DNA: TGCGCCAGCAGCCAAGCAGCTACGGAGGCTTTCTTT
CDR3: CASSQAATEAFF

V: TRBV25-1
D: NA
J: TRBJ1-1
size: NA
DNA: TGTGCCAGCAGTGAATATGGCCCCCCTGAAGCTTTCTTT
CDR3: CASSEYGPPEAFF

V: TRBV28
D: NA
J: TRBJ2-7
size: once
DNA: TGTGCCAGCAGTTCGGTCGACTACGAGCAGTACTTC
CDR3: CASSSVDYEQYF

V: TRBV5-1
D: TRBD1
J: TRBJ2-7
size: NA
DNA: TGCGCCAGCAGCTTGGAGCACGGGACAGGGGACAACGAGCAGTACTTC
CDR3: CASSLEHGTGDNEQYF

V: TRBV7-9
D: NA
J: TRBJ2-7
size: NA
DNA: TGTGCCAGCAGCTTTGGGGCTTCCGAGCAGTACTTC
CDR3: CASSFGASEQYF

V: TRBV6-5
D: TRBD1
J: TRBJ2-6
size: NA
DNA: TGTGCCAGCACGACAGGGGGCTCTGGGGCCAACGTCCTGACTTTC
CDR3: CASTTGGSGANVLTF

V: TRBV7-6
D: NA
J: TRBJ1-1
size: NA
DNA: TGTGCCAGCAGCCCTGACGAGGGGGACACTGAAGCTTTCTTT
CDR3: CASSPDEGDTEAFF

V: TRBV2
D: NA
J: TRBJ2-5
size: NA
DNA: TGTGCCAGCAGTGACTCGACAGTTAAGACCCAGTACTTC
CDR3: CASSDSTVKTQYF